The clone carrying this TCR beta chain occurred once. Its antigen is unknown. Clones were read by immunoSEQ multiplex PCR, and TCRdb kept only the in-frame ones, dropping some. The sample lists about 5,400 clones, 66% occurring once. This sample was included in a study of T cell clonotyping in hematopoietic cell transplantation. Regarding the study as a whole: Without cell sorting, CD4 versus CD8 contributions remain unresolved. After transplant, recipient diversity fell while pathologically expanded clonotypes grew through day 180.

This CDR3 spans 17 amino acids. CDR1 and CDR2 (germline): SNHLY, FYNNEI. The V end was cut by 4 bases, the J end by 5 bases, with 21 bases between. The V call is TRBV2, the J call TRBJ2-1; D is unclear. The clonotype originates from a male patient aged 45-60 years who had an allogeneic stem cell transplant from an unrelated donor, so the T cells may come from the graft donor. Some clones in this sample may be carry-over from other donors' samples. Sample: PBMCs, taken 180 days after allogeneic stem cell transplant. CDR3 amino acids: CASSVTLGPPANNEQFF. The DNA for the CDR3 is TGTGCCAGCAGTGTGACTCTCGGCCCCCCCGCGAACAATGAGCAGTTCTTC.